These T cell receptor beta chains were read from a single sample in a study of vaccination and CD4 T cells after COVID-19. These receptors have no identified antigens. TCRdb redid the calling of the PCR reads with MiXCR, one entry per CDR3 protein. This sample yields fewer than 18,000 distinct CDR3 sequences, of which roughly half are seen a single time; 9% to 12% belongs to the top ten. What was sequenced was CD4+ T cells from blood, cultured in vitro. The receptors shown here come from a human donor who had recovered from COVID-19. Each CDR3 is given with its conserved first and last residue. The order of the fields is D gene, V gene, J gene, clone size, CDR3 DNA, CDR3 protein. A D gene is named only where the DNA matches it firmly. Some rows have no size entry. The others give once, few or many, or a class for an expanded clone.

>TRBD2|TRBV20-1|TRBJ2-1|-
TGCAGTGCCCACAGACGGGGGGATGAGCAGTTCTTC
CSAHRRGDEQFF
>-|TRBV11-2|TRBJ1-6|-
TGTGCCAGCAGCCTCAGACAGCTCAATTCACCCCTCCACTTT
CASSLRQLNSPLHF
>-|TRBV10-3|TRBJ2-1|-
TGTGCCATCAGTGAGGGAGGTGAGCAGTTCTTC
CAISEGGEQFF
>-|TRBV24-1|TRBJ2-1|-
TGTGCCACCAGTAGGGCCGGCGTCGATGAGCAGTTCTTC
CATSRAGVDEQFF
>TRBD2|TRBV6-4|TRBJ2-1|-
TGTGCCAGCAGTGACCTGGGACTAGCGGGCTCCTACAATGAGCAGTTCTTC
CASSDLGLAGSYNEQFF
>TRBD2|TRBV5-1|TRBJ2-3|-
TGCGCCAGCAGCTTGGGTGTTAGCGGGGTCGGCACAGATACGCAGTATTTT
CASSLGVSGVGTDTQYF
>-|TRBV18|TRBJ1-1|-
TGTGCCAGCTCACCACTCTTAAGGGGAATGAACACTGAAGCTTTCTTT
CASSPLLRGMNTEAFF
>-|TRBV11-3|TRBJ1-2|-
TGTGCCAGCAGCCCGGACAACAGCTATGGCTACACCTTC
CASSPDNSYGYTF
>-|TRBV4-3|TRBJ1-2|-
TGCGCCAGCAGCCAAGTCCTCAGGTACGGCTACACCTTC
CASSQVLRYGYTF
>-|TRBV20-1|TRBJ2-1|-
TGCAGTGCTAGTCCGGGACTCCGAAATGAGCAGTTCTTC
CSASPGLRNEQFF
>-|TRBV6-1|TRBJ1-1|-
TGTGCCAGCGATAAGGACGGATACACTGAAGCTTTCTTT
CASDKDGYTEAFF
>-|TRBV7-2|TRBJ1-5|once
TGTGCCAGCAGCCCCGTAGGGAACAGCAATCAGCCCCAGCATTTT
CASSPVGNSNQPQHF
>-|TRBV11-3|TRBJ2-2|-
TGTGCCAGCAGCTTAAAATCGAACACCGGGGAGCTGTTTTTT
CASSLKSNTGELFF
>-|TRBV5-4|TRBJ2-2|-
TGTGCCAGCAGCTCCCCCGACAGGACGAACACCGGGGAGCTGTTTTTT
CASSSPDRTNTGELFF
>-|TRBV6-1|TRBJ1-6|few
TGTGCCAGCGCCTGGTTATCTTCACCCCTCCACTTT
CASAWLSSPLHF
>TRBD1|TRBV6-1|TRBJ2-7|few
TGTGCCAGCAGGGGGGACAGGTCAAGTGTCCACGAGCAGTACTTC
CASRGDRSSVHEQYF
>TRBD2|TRBV7-9|TRBJ2-3|-
TGTGCCAGCAGCTTACCCCGGGGAGCGGGGGGTAGCACAGATACGCAGTATTTT
CASSLPRGAGGSTDTQYF
>TRBD1|TRBV20-1|TRBJ2-6|-
TGCAGTGCTATGGCTAGGGGGCTGGGGGCCAACGTCCTGACTTTC
CSAMARGLGANVLTF
>-|TRBV7-3|TRBJ2-3|-
TGTGCCAGCAGCCCCGGGCGGGGTGATACGCAGTATTTT
CASSPGRGDTQYF
>-|TRBV7-9|TRBJ2-5|-
TGTGCCAGCAGCCGATGGGGGGAGGAGACCCAGTACTTC
CASSRWGEETQYF
>-|TRBV29-1|TRBJ2-1|-
TGCAGCGTTGGGGGTCGGGGGCTGGTCGATGAGCAGTTCTTC
CSVGGRGLVDEQFF
>TRBD2|TRBV6-5|TRBJ2-7|-
TGTGCCAGCAGTTACAGCGGGACCTACGAGCAGTACTTC
CASSYSGTYEQYF
>-|TRBV11-2|TRBJ2-7|-
TGTGCCAGCAGCCCGAGAGACAGTAACCCCGAGCAGTACTTC
CASSPRDSNPEQYF
>TRBD1|TRBV12-3/TRBV12-4|TRBJ1-2|large
TGTGCCAGCAGTTCGGCCAGGGGGCTTGGCTACACCTTC
CASSSARGLGYTF
>TRBD1|TRBV7-2|TRBJ1-2|-
TGTGCCAGCAGCGCCCACAGGGGGCGAGGCGGCTACACCTTC
CASSAHRGRGGYTF
>TRBD1|TRBV2|TRBJ2-3|few
TGTGCCAGCAGTGGGGACAGGGGGCGAGCCACAGATACGCAGTATTTT
CASSGDRGRATDTQYF
>TRBD1|TRBV4-1|TRBJ2-5|large
TGCGCCAGCAGCCAGGGGACAGGGGTAGGAGAGACCCAGTACTTC
CASSQGTGVGETQYF
>-|TRBV12-3/TRBV12-4|TRBJ1-6|-
TGTGCCAGCAGTCGGTCTAGATCGGCCCTCCACTTT
CASSRSRSALHF
>TRBD1|TRBV6-1|TRBJ2-3|-
TGTGCCAGCAGCCACCGGGACAGGGGCACAGATACGCAGTATTTT
CASSHRDRGTDTQYF
>TRBD2|TRBV7-6|TRBJ2-5|-
TGTGCCAGCAGCTTAGTGGGGACTAGTTGGGAGACCCAGTACTTC
CASSLVGTSWETQYF
>TRBD1|TRBV7-9|TRBJ2-7|-
TGTGCCAGCAGCTTATCAGGGGGACACGAGCAGTACTTC
CASSLSGGHEQYF
>-|TRBV28|TRBJ2-4|few
TGTGCCAGCAGTCCGGGGAGTGTAGCCAAAAACATTCAGTACTTC
CASSPGSVAKNIQYF
>TRBD1|TRBV18|TRBJ2-5|few
TGTGCCAGCTCACCAGCCCACAGGGGGCGACAAGAGACCCAGTACTTC
CASSPAHRGRQETQYF
>-|TRBV11-2|TRBJ1-6|-
TGTGCCAGCAGCTTAGAGCCTCGGGGACCTCGGGGTTCACCCCTCCACTTT
CASSLEPRGPRGSPLHF
>-|TRBV20-1|TRBJ2-2|-
TGCAGTGCTAGAGACTCGGGGCTACCGAACACCGGGGAGCTGTTTTTT
CSARDSGLPNTGELFF
>-|TRBV6-1|TRBJ2-2|-
TGTGCCAGCAGGAGGCAGTTGAACACCGGGGAGCTGTTTTTT
CASRRQLNTGELFF
>-|TRBV20-1|TRBJ1-5|-
TGCAGTGCGAGTGGGGACAAGGGGCCCTTAGCAATCAGCCCCCAGCATTTT
CSASGDKGPLAISPQHF
>TRBD2|TRBV11-3|TRBJ2-7|few
TGTGCCAGCAGCTTAGTAGGACTAGCGGGAGTCTACGAGCAGTACTTC
CASSLVGLAGVYEQYF
>-|TRBV20-1|TRBJ2-2|few
TGCAGTGCCCGGGGCCTAAACACCGGGGAGCTGTTTTTT
CSARGLNTGELFF
>TRBD2|TRBV2|TRBJ2-7|-
TGTGCCAGCAGCCAGACTAGCGGGAACGGCGAGCAGTACTTC
CASSQTSGNGEQYF
>-|TRBV27|TRBJ1-5|few
TGTGCCAGCAGTCGCGGGACGCCTAGCAATCAGCCCCAGCATTTT
CASSRGTPSNQPQHF
>-|TRBV4-1|TRBJ2-3|-
TGCGCCAGCAGCCGAGGGGGGAGGGACACAGATACGCAGTATTTT
CASSRGGRDTDTQYF
>-|TRBV6-5|TRBJ2-4|medium-sized
TGTGCCAGCAGTTACGGGACAGCCAAAAACATTCAGTACTTC
CASSYGTAKNIQYF
>-|TRBV6-1|TRBJ1-1|-
TGTGCCAGTACTCACCGTCGCGAGAACACTGAAGCTTTCTTT
CASTHRRENTEAFF
>-|TRBV20-1|TRBJ2-5|-
TGCAGTGCTAGAGCCGGACAGAAAGAGACCCAGTACTTC
CSARAGQKETQYF
>TRBD2|TRBV12-3/TRBV12-4|TRBJ2-5|-
TGTGCCAGCAGTTTAGCCGGGACTACTCAAGAGACCCAGTACTTC
CASSLAGTTQETQYF
>TRBD1|TRBV28|TRBJ1-1|medium-sized
TGTGCCAGCAGTTCTCTACAGGGGAGAAGCACTGAAGCTTTCTTT
CASSSLQGRSTEAFF
>TRBD1|TRBV7-8|TRBJ2-5|-
TGTGCCAGCAGCTTATATCCCGGGGGTGGGACAGGGGTTCAGACCCAGTACTTC
CASSLYPGGGTGVQTQYF
>TRBD1|TRBV19|TRBJ1-1|few
TGTGCCAGTAGTACGAGTGACAGGGCGAACACTGAAGCTTTCTTT
CASSTSDRANTEAFF
>-|TRBV11-2|TRBJ1-6|few
TGTGCCAGCAGCCCCCAAAGCCGTTCACCCCTCCACTTT
CASSPQSRSPLHF
>TRBD1|TRBV20-1|TRBJ2-7|-
TGCAGTGCTCAACCGGGACAGGGGACTTACGAGCAGTACTTC
CSAQPGQGTYEQYF
>TRBD1|TRBV27|TRBJ2-7|-
TGTGCCAGCAGTCCCCTCGCAGGGGGTAGCGAGCAGTACTTC
CASSPLAGGSEQYF
>-|TRBV5-1|TRBJ2-2|-
TGCGCCAGCAGCTTGGAGCCAGTAGGGATCCCGAACACCGGGGAGCTGTTTTTT
CASSLEPVGIPNTGELFF
>-|TRBV10-1|TRBJ2-1|-
TGCGCCAGCGGGGACCGCGATGAGCAGTTCTTC
CASGDRDEQFF
>TRBD2|TRBV7-8|TRBJ2-3|medium-sized
TGTGCCAGCAGCCGACTAGCGGGGGGTCTCACAGATACGCAGTATTTT
CASSRLAGGLTDTQYF